Presented here are 30 T cell receptor beta chains from one specimen sequenced in a study of control samples from healthy donors and cancer patients. Only in-frame clones appear in the TCRdb table, and some are missing; sequencing was by immunoSEQ multiplex PCR. The sample contains about 75,000 clones, 94% of which appear only once. Sequencing input: blood. These receptors were taken from a woman in her forties in good health.

The genes are TRBV6-5 and TRBJ2-3, with TRBD2 as a possible D gene (5 bases). Germline values: CDR1 MNHEY, CDR2 SVGAGI. With 2 bases removed from V and 2 bases from J, the gap between germline ends came to 14 bases. This CDR3 contains 16 residues. CDR3 nucleotides: TGTGCCAGCAGTTACCTGGGCCTGGACTCCACAGATACGCAGTATTTT. It encodes CASSYLGLDSTDTQYF.

This clone has just one count. The chain joins TRBV19 to TRBJ1-1, with D unclear. V lost 3 bases and J 3 bases, leaving 8 bases between the germline ends. The CDR3 is made up of 13 amino acids. CDR1 and CDR2 from the germline V gene are LNHDA and SQIVND (reference sequence). The CDR3 protein is CASSIQEDTEAFF. The CDR3 DNA reads as TGTGCCAGTAGTATTCAGGAAGACACTGAAGCTTTCTTT.

The rearrangement joins TRBV28 to TRBJ2-3; D is perhaps TRBD1 or TRBD2 (5 bases each). The CDR3 contains 16 residues. Germline loops: CDR1 MDHEN, CDR2 SYDVKM. V gave up 4 bases and J gave up 3 bases, with 17 bases separating them. In DNA form, the CDR3 reads TGTGCCAGCAGTTCGACACCGGGGCACCGAACAGATACGCAGTATTTT. Translated, it gives CASSSTPGHRTDTQYF.

The chain couples TRBV27 to TRBJ1-1; 11 nucleotides match TRBD1. The germline CDR1 and CDR2 sequences are MNHEY and SMNVEV (reference sequence). The CDR3 totals 14 residues. V trimming: 4 bases; J trimming: 11 bases; junction bases outside the gene matches: 9. The DNA for the CDR3 is TGTGCCAGCAGTTCTTGGACAGGGGGCGTTGTGGCTTTCTTT. Protein sequence: CASSSWTGGVVAFF.

The V gene is TRBV11-2, the J gene TRBJ1-4; D is possibly TRBD1 (6 bases). Deletions cut 5 bases from V and 4 bases from J, with 14 bases between. Looked up from germline, CDR1 is SGHAT and CDR2 is FQNNGV. The CDR3 loop spans 15 amino acids. As DNA, the CDR3 is TGTGCCAGCAGCGATACCGGGACAAATAATGAAAAACTGTTTTTT. This translates into CASSDTGTNNEKLFF.

CDR3: CASMVLLATGELFF. In DNA, the CDR3 is TGTGCCAGTATGGTCCTTTTGGCTACCGGGGAGCTGTTTTTT. The chain combines TRBV19 with TRBJ2-2; D gene unclear. V was shortened by 7 bases and J by 5 bases, with 14 bases between the two germline ends. In germline, CDR1 is LNHDA, CDR2 SQIVND (reference sequence). The CDR3 runs 14 residues.

The chain joins TRBV27 to TRBJ1-1; the D gene is possibly TRBD1 (6 bases). The CDR3 has 14 residues. Germline V lookup: CDR1 MNHEY, CDR2 SMNVEV (reference sequence). Trimming shortened V by 2 bases and J by 7 bases, and 14 bases separated the two germline ends. The CDR3: CASSLGGGWGEAFF. In DNA form, the CDR3 reads TGTGCCAGCAGTTTAGGGGGGGGCTGGGGTGAAGCTTTCTTT.

The V call is TRBV28, the J call TRBJ1-1; D gene ambiguous. V was clipped by 5 bases and J by 6 bases, with 13 bases between them. Germline CDR1 reads MDHEN; CDR2 reads SYDVKM. The CDR3 runs 13 residues. The CDR3 DNA follows: TGTGCCAGCAGTCCGGACGGGCTACCTGAAGCTTTCTTT. Its translation: CASSPDGLPEAFF.

The chain is built from TRBV5-4 and TRBJ2-7, with 7 positions matching TRBD2. V gave up 4 bases and J gave up 3 bases; unmatched junction bases: 10. The germline V gene encodes CDR1 SGHNT and CDR2 YYREEE (reference sequence). The CDR3 is 15 residues long. CDR3 sequence (DNA): TGTGCCAGCAGCACCCCTAGCGGAGAAGACTACGAGCAGTACTTC. This encodes CASSTPSGEDYEQYF.

The rearrangement links TRBV7-9 to TRBJ2-5, with D perhaps TRBD1 or TRBD2 (5 bases each). The CDR3 extends over 13 amino acids. V lost 2 bases and J 4 bases, leaving 8 bases between the germline ends. Germline V gene data show CDR1 as SEHNR and CDR2 as FQNEAQ (reference sequence). The CDR3 bases are TGTGCCAGCAGCTTACGAGGGGTAGAGACCCAGTACTTC. Residues: CASSLRGVETQYF.

The DNA of the CDR3 is TGTGCCAGTGACAGGACCTCCTATGGCTACACCTTC. The encoded protein is CASDRTSYGYTF. This chain joins TRBV9 and TRBJ1-2; possibly TRBD1 for D (6 bases). Germline values: CDR1 SGDLS, CDR2 YYNGEE. The CDR3 is 12 residues long. Trimming took 8 bases from V and 4 from J, leaving 12 bases between them.

This chain links TRBV12-3 or TRBV12-4 with TRBJ2-3, with 7 bases aligning to TRBD1. Trimming took 6 bases from V and 7 from J; bases not matched to a gene: 4. This CDR3 has 12 residues. The CDR3 sequence: CASSRTGYTQYF. CDR3 nucleotides: TGTGCCAGCAGCCGGACAGGTTATACGCAGTATTTT.

The CDR3 region is CASSRGGTSGGYNEQFF. The CDR3 bases are TGTGCCAGCAGCCGAGGAGGGACTAGCGGGGGTTACAATGAGCAGTTCTTC. J is TRBJ2-1 and V is TRBV4-2, with 14 bases lining up with TRBD2. There are 17 residues in the CDR3. In germline, CDR1 is LGHNA, CDR2 YNFKEQ. V shed 4 bases, J shed 4 bases, and the junction held 6 bases outside the gene matches.

The gene calls are TRBV5-1 and TRBJ1-3; weak D call: TRBD1 (5 bases). This CDR3 is built from 15 residues. V lost 0 bases to trimming and J lost 3 bases, with 10 bases between them. Germline V CDR1 and CDR2: SGHRS, YFSETQ. DNA for the CDR3: TGCGCCAGCAGCTTGGTGCCAGGGATTGGAAACACCATATATTTT. This gives the protein CASSLVPGIGNTIYF.

This chain uses TRBV18 with TRBJ2-3; 7 positions match TRBD1. The CDR3 is 18 residues long. The J segment lost 0 bases and the V segment lost 4 bases, leaving 13 bases of the junction unmatched. Germline V gene data show CDR1 as KGHSH and CDR2 as LQKENI. The CDR3 here is CASSLTGRGSTSTDTQYF. Here the CDR3 DNA reads TGTGCCAGCTCACTGACAGGGCGAGGCTCAACTAGCACAGATACGCAGTATTTT.

The rearrangement joins TRBV29-1 to TRBJ1-1; D might be TRBD1 (5 bases). From germline, CDR1 is SQVTM and CDR2 ANQGSEA. The CDR3 consists of 15 residues. The ends were cut back, 0 bases at V and 3 bases at J, with 14 bases in the middle. For the CDR3, the DNA is TGCAGCGTTGAAGATCGAATAGGGGCATACACTGAAGCTTTCTTT. This gives the protein CSVEDRIGAYTEAFF.

The gene calls are TRBV7-2 and TRBJ1-3; TRBD1 matches 7 bases. Germline CDR1 reads SGHTA; CDR2 reads FQGNSA. CDR3 length: 16 amino acids. V was pared by 2 bases and J by 4 bases, with 8 bases of the junction left unmatched. The CDR3 is CASSLHPTGQGNTIYF. In DNA, the CDR3 is TGTGCCAGCAGCTTACATCCGACAGGGCAGGGAAACACCATATATTTT.

The CDR3 sequence is CASSLIGLGMNTEAFF. CDR3 DNA: TGTGCCAGCAGCTTGATTGGCTTGGGCATGAACACTGAAGCTTTCTTT. The chain combines TRBV5-4 with TRBJ1-1, with D hard to call. Germline V gene sequence: CDR1 SGHNT, CDR2 YYREEE (reference sequence). Trimming removed 1 base from V and 0 bases from J, with 13 bases in between. The length of the CDR3 is 16 residues. Variable domain in full (rest from reference TRBV5-4 and TRBJ1-1): ETGVTQSPTHLIKTRGQQVTLRCSSQSGHNTVSWYQQALGQGPQFIFQYYREEENGRGNFPPRFSGLQFPNYSSELNVNALELDDSALYLCASSLIGLGMNTEAFFGQGTRLTVV.

As for this clone: This same CDR3 is encoded by further DNA sequences in the sample. The CDR3 bases are TGTGCCTGGAGTGTACGGGGTGACACTGAAGCTTTCTTT. Amino acids: CAWSVRGDTEAFF. The V and J genes are TRBV30 and TRBJ1-1; D remains ambiguous. This CDR3 is 13 amino acids long. In germline, CDR1 is GTSNPN, CDR2 SVGIG (reference sequence). V was pared by 0 bases and J by 3 bases, with 8 bases between.

V and J are TRBV2 and TRBJ1-1; no definite D call. The CDR3 loop spans 12 amino acids. Germline loops: CDR1 SNHLY, CDR2 FYNNEI. V was pared by 2 bases and J by 7 bases, with 8 bases between. The CDR3 here is CASSEFTIEAFF. The CDR3 coding sequence is TGTGCCAGCAGTGAATTCACGATTGAAGCTTTCTTT.

This clone has just one count. The V and J genes are TRBV14 and TRBJ1-1; D is possibly TRBD1 (5 bases). Trimming took off 4 bases at V and 5 bases at J, with 14 bases between the two ends. CDR1 SGHDN and CDR2 FVKESK come from the germline V gene. The CDR3 sequence is 14 residues long. CDR3 loop: CASSRYGGLTEAFF. The DNA of the CDR3 is TGTGCCAGCAGCCGTTATGGGGGTTTGACTGAAGCTTTCTTT.

V gene TRBV6-1 combines with J gene TRBJ1-5, with 7 bases fitting TRBD1. V lost 2 bases to trimming and J lost 4 bases; unmatched junction nucleotides: 11. The CDR3 spans 17 residues. Germline V gene data show CDR1 as MNHNS and CDR2 as SASEGT. In nucleotides, the CDR3 is TGTGCCAGCAGTGAATTTGGACAGGTGAATCGGAATCAGCCCCAGCATTTT. Protein product: CASSEFGQVNRNQPQHF.

As regards this clone: No DNA is shown, since the ends of the CDR3 on it are uncertain; the CDR3 is the one TCRdb lists. The chain combines TRBV27 with TRBJ1-6; the D call in the table, TRBD1, was not verified against the DNA. Germline V CDR1 and CDR2: MNHEY, SMNVEV (reference sequence). The CDR3 adds up to 14 amino acids, both ends counted. CDR3 sequence reads: CASSSSTGGGVLHF.

J is TRBJ1-6 and V is TRBV4-2; 7 positions match TRBD1. Germline V gives CDR1 LGHNA, CDR2 YNFKEQ. V shed 1 base, J shed 7 bases, and the junction held 4 bases outside the gene matches. This CDR3 contains 15 residues. CDR3 sequence reads: CASSQVGRGNSPLHF. As DNA, the CDR3 is TGTGCCAGCAGCCAAGTGGGCAGGGGGAATTCACCCCTCCACTTT.

The gene calls are TRBV5-1 and TRBJ1-6; D gene uncertain. The CDR3 has 15 residues. Between the trimmed V and J ends, which lost 4 bases and 8 bases, there was a span of 16 bases. Germline loops: CDR1 SGHRS, CDR2 YFSETQ. This CDR3 reads CASSLSTASDSPLHF. The CDR3 nucleotides are TGCGCCAGCAGCCTCTCGACCGCGAGTGATTCACCCCTCCACTTT.

The chain uses TRBV5-6 and TRBJ2-3; D gene unclear. Trimming pared 3 bases from V and 5 bases from J, leaving 7 bases between. Germline V gene sequence: CDR1 SGHDT, CDR2 YYEEEE. The CDR3 spans 12 residues. CDR3 DNA sequence: TGTGCCAGCAGCTGGGCCCTAGATACGCAGTATTTT. Its translation is CASSWALDTQYF.

The V call is TRBV19, the J call TRBJ2-1; D is unresolved. Germline-derived CDR1 and CDR2 are LNHDA and SQIVND (reference sequence). There are 11 residues in the CDR3. V was cut by 6 bases and J by 12 bases, with 12 bases left in between. As DNA, the CDR3 is TGTGCCAGTAGCTCATATTTGGGGCAGTTCTTC. It yields the protein CASSSYLGQFF.

The V and J genes are TRBV3-1 (or the pseudogene TRBV3-2) and TRBJ2-5; no reliable D call. CDR1 LGHDT and CDR2 YNNKEL come from the germline V gene (reference sequence). This CDR3 region has 12 residues. Trimming removed 8 bases at V and 1 base at J, with 8 bases between. CDR3: CASEDGQETQYF. CDR3 DNA sequence: TGTGCCAGCGAGGACGGCCAAGAGACCCAGTACTTC.

In its sample, this clone was seen once. The V call is TRBV9, the J call TRBJ1-6, with 7 bases fitting TRBD1. CDR3 size: 15 residues. V was pared by 1 base and J by 8 bases, with 6 bases of the junction left unmatched. In germline, CDR1 is SGDLS, CDR2 YYNGEE. This CDR3 is CASSVMTGSDSPLHF. The CDR3 DNA reads as TGTGCCAGCAGCGTAATGACAGGGAGTGATTCACCCCTCCACTTT.

The chain carries TRBV2 and TRBJ2-2, with D unresolved. Germline V gene data show CDR1 as SNHLY and CDR2 as FYNNEI. The CDR3 is 13 amino acids. V was cut by 5 bases and J by 5 bases, with 9 bases left in between. The CDR3 coding sequence is TGTGCCAGCAGTCCGGACGGGACCGGGGAGCTGTTTTTT. Its protein is CASSPDGTGELFF. Based on the CDR3 plus reference TRBV2 and TRBJ2-2, the full variable domain is EPEVTQTPSHQVTQMGQEVILRCVPISNHLYFYWYRQILGQKVEFLVSFYNNEISEKSEIFDDQFSVERPDGSNFTLKIRSTKLEDSAMYFCASSPDGTGELFFGEGSRLTVL.